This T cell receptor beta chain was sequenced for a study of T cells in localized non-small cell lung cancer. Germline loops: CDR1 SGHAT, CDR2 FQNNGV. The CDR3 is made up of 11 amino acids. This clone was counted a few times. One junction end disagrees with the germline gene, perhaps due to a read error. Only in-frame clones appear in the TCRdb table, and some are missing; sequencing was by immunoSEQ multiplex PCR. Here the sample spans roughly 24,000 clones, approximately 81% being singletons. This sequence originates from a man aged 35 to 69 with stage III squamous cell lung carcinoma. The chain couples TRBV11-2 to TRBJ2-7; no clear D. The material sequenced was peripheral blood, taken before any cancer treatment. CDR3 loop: CASSLGVDRHF. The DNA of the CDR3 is TGTGCCAGCAGCTTAGGGGTCGATAGGCACTTC.